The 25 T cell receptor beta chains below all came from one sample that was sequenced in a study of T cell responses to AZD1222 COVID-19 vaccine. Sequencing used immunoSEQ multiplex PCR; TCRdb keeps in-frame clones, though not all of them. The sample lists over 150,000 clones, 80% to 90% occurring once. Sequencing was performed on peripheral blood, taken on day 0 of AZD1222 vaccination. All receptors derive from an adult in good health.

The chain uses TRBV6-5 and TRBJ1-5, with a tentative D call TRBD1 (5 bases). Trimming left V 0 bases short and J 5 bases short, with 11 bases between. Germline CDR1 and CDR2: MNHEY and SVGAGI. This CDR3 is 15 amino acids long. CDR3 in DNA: TGTGCCAGCAGTTACTCTGGCAGGGTTGATCAGCCCCAGCATTTT. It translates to CASSYSGRVDQPQHF.

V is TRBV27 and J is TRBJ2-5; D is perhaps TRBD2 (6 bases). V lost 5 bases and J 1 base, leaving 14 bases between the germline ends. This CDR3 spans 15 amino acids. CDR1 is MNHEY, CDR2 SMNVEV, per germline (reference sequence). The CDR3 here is CASSQRSSAQETQYF. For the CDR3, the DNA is TGTGCCAGCAGTCAAAGGTCTAGCGCCCAAGAGACCCAGTACTTC.

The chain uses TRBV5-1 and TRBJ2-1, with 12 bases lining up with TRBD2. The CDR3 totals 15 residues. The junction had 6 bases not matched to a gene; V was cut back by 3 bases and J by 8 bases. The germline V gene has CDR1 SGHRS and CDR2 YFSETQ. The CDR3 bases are TGCGCCAGCAGCTCCAGACTAGCGGGGGTATATGAGCAGTTCTTC. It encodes CASSSRLAGVYEQFF.

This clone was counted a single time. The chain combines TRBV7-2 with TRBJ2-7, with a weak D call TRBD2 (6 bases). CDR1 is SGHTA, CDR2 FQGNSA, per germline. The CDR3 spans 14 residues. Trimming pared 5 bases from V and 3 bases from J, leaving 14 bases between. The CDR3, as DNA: TGTGCCAGCAGCCTCGGGGGTCGAAACTACGAGCAGTACTTC. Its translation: CASSLGGRNYEQYF.

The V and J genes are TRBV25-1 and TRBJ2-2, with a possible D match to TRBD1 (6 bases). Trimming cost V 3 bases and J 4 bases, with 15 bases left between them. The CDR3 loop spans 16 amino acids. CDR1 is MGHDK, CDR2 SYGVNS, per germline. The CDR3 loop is CASSERAGQTTGELFF. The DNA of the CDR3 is TGTGCCAGCAGTGAGCGCGCAGGACAGACCACCGGGGAGCTGTTTTTT.

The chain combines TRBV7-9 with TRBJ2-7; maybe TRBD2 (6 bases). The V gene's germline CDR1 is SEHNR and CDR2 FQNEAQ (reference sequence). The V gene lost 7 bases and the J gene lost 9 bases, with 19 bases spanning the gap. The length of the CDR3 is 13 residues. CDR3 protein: CASTLGGARGQYF. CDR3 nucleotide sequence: TGTGCCAGCACCCTCGGGGGAGCTAGGGGGCAGTACTTC.

This CDR3 reads CASSLGGPGNQPQHF. In nucleotides, the CDR3 is TGTGCCAGCAGTTTGGGAGGGCCGGGAAATCAGCCCCAGCATTTT. This rearrangement joins TRBV27 to TRBJ1-5; D not resolved. The CDR3 runs 15 residues. Germline V gene lookup returns CDR1 MNHEY and CDR2 SMNVEV (reference sequence). V dropped 3 bases and J dropped 4 bases, with 13 bases sitting between them.

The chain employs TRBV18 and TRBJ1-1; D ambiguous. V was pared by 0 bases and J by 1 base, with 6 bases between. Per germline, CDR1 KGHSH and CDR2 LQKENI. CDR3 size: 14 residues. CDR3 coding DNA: TGTGCCAGCTCACCACCGGGCAGGAACACTGAAGCTTTCTTT. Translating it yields CASSPPGRNTEAFF.

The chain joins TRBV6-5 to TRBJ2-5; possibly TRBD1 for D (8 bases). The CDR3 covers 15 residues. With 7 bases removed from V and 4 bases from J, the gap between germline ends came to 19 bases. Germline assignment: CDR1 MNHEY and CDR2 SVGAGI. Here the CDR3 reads CASTARTGRAETQYF. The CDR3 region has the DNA TGTGCCAGCACCGCCCGGACAGGGAGGGCAGAGACCCAGTACTTC.

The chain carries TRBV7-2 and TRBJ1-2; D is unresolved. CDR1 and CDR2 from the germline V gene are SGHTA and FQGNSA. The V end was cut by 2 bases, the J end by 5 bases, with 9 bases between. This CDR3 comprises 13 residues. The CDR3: CASSLSGGYGYTF. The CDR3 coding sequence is TGTGCCAGCAGCTTAAGCGGAGGGTATGGCTACACCTTC.

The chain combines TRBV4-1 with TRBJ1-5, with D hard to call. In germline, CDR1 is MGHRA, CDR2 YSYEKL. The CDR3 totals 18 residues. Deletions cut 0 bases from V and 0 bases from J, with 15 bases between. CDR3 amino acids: CASSQEARRFDSNQPQHF. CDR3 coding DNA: TGCGCCAGCAGCCAAGAGGCACGGCGCTTTGATAGCAATCAGCCCCAGCATTTT.

The CDR3 DNA is TGTGCCAGTAGTATAGGTCCCTCGCGCAATCAGCCCCAGCATTTT. This sequence encodes CASSIGPSRNQPQHF. The rearrangement links TRBV19 to TRBJ1-5; D unclear. The germline V gene encodes CDR1 LNHDA and CDR2 SQIVND (reference sequence). The CDR3 totals 15 residues. V was pared by 1 base and J by 2 bases, with 9 bases between.

The chain's CDR3 is CASSLGGSVLTF. CDR3 nucleotides: TGTGCCAGCAGCTTAGGGGGTTCCGTCCTGACTTTC. The chain combines TRBV7-9 with TRBJ2-6; no definite D call. The CDR3 runs to 12 residues. Germline CDR1 and CDR2: SEHNR and FQNEAQ (reference sequence). With 1 base removed from V and 12 bases from J, the gap between germline ends came to 7 bases.

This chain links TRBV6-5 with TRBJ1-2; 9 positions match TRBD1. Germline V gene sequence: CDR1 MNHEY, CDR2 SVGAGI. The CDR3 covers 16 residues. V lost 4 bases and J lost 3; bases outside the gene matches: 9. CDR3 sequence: CASSSTGGSRHYGYTF. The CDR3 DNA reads TGTGCCAGCAGTTCCACAGGGGGCTCCCGCCACTATGGCTACACCTTC.

The CDR3 spells CASSLEADTQYF. For the CDR3, the DNA is TGCGCCAGCAGTCTGGAAGCAGATACGCAGTATTTT. The chain employs TRBV5-1 and TRBJ2-3, with no clear D. This CDR3 is built from 12 residues. Looked up from germline, CDR1 is SGHRS and CDR2 is YFSETQ. V gave up 5 bases and J gave up 4 bases, with 8 bases separating them.

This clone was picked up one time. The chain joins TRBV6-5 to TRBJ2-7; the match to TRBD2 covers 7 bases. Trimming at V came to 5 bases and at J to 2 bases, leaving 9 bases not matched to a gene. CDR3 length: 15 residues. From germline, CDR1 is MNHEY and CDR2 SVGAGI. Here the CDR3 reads CASSLFRLAPYEQYV. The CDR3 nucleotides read TGTGCCAGCAGTCTATTTAGACTAGCCCCCTACGAGCAGTACGTC.

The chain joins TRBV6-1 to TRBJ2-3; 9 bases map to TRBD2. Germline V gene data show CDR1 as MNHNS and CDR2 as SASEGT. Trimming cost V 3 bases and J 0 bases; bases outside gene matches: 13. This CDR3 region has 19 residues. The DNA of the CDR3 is TGTGCCAGCAGTGAGGTTCGGATAGCGGGGGTCCGAAGCACAGATACGCAGTATTTT. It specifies CASSEVRIAGVRSTDTQYF.

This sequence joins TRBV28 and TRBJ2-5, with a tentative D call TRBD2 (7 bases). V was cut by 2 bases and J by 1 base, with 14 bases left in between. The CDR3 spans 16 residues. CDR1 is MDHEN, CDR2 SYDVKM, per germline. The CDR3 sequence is CASSLGGAGSQETQYF. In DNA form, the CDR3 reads TGTGCCAGCAGTTTAGGGGGGGCAGGGTCCCAAGAGACCCAGTACTTC.

The CDR3 region is CASSLELQGAGNEQFF. The CDR3 region has the DNA TGTGCCAGCAGCTTGGAGCTGCAGGGGGCAGGGAATGAGCAGTTCTTC. This rearrangement joins TRBV5-4 to TRBJ2-1; 8 bases line up with TRBD1. CDR1 and CDR2 (germline): SGHNT, YYREEE (reference sequence). Losses at the gene ends were 0 bases for V and 7 bases for J; bases not matched to a gene: 9. The CDR3 spans 16 residues.

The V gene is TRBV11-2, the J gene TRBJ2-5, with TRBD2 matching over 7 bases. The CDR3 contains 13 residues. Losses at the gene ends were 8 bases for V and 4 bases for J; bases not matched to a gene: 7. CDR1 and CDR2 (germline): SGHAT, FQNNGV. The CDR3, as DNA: TGTGCCAGCGAATTATCGGGGGGAGAGACCCAGTACTTC. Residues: CASELSGGETQYF.

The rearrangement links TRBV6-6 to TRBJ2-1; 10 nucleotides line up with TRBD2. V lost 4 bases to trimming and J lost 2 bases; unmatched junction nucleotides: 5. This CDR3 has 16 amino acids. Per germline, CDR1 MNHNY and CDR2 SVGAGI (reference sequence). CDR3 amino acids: CASSWTAGGPYNEQFF. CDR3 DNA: TGTGCCAGCAGTTGGACAGCGGGGGGGCCCTACAATGAGCAGTTCTTC.

In DNA form, the CDR3 reads TGCAGCGTTGTTGGCGGGACGGAAGACTATGGCTACACCTTC. This encodes CSVVGGTEDYGYTF. The V call is TRBV29-1, the J call TRBJ1-2; D may be TRBD1 (5 bases). The CDR3 contains 14 residues. V was pared by 4 bases and J by 3 bases, with 15 bases between. The germline CDR1 and CDR2 sequences are SQVTM and ANQGSEA.

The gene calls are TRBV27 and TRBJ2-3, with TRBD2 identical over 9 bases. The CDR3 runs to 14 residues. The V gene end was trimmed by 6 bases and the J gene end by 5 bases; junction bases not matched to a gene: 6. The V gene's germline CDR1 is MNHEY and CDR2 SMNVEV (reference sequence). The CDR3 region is CASRSRLAVDTQYF. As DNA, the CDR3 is TGTGCCAGCAGAAGCAGACTAGCGGTAGATACGCAGTATTTT.

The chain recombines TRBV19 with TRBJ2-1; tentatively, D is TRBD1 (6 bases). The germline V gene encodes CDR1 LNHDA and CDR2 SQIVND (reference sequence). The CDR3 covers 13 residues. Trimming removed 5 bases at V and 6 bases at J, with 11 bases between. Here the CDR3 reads CASSLDRRNEQFF. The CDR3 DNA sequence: TGTGCCAGTAGTCTCGACAGGCGCAATGAGCAGTTCTTC.

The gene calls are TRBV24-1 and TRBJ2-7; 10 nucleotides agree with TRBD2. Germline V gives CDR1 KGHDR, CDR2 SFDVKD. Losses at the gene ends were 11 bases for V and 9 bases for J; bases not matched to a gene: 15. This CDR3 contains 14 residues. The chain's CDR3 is CAKSGGDPQARQYV. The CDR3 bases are TGTGCCAAGAGCGGGGGGGACCCCCAGGCACGGCAGTACGTC.